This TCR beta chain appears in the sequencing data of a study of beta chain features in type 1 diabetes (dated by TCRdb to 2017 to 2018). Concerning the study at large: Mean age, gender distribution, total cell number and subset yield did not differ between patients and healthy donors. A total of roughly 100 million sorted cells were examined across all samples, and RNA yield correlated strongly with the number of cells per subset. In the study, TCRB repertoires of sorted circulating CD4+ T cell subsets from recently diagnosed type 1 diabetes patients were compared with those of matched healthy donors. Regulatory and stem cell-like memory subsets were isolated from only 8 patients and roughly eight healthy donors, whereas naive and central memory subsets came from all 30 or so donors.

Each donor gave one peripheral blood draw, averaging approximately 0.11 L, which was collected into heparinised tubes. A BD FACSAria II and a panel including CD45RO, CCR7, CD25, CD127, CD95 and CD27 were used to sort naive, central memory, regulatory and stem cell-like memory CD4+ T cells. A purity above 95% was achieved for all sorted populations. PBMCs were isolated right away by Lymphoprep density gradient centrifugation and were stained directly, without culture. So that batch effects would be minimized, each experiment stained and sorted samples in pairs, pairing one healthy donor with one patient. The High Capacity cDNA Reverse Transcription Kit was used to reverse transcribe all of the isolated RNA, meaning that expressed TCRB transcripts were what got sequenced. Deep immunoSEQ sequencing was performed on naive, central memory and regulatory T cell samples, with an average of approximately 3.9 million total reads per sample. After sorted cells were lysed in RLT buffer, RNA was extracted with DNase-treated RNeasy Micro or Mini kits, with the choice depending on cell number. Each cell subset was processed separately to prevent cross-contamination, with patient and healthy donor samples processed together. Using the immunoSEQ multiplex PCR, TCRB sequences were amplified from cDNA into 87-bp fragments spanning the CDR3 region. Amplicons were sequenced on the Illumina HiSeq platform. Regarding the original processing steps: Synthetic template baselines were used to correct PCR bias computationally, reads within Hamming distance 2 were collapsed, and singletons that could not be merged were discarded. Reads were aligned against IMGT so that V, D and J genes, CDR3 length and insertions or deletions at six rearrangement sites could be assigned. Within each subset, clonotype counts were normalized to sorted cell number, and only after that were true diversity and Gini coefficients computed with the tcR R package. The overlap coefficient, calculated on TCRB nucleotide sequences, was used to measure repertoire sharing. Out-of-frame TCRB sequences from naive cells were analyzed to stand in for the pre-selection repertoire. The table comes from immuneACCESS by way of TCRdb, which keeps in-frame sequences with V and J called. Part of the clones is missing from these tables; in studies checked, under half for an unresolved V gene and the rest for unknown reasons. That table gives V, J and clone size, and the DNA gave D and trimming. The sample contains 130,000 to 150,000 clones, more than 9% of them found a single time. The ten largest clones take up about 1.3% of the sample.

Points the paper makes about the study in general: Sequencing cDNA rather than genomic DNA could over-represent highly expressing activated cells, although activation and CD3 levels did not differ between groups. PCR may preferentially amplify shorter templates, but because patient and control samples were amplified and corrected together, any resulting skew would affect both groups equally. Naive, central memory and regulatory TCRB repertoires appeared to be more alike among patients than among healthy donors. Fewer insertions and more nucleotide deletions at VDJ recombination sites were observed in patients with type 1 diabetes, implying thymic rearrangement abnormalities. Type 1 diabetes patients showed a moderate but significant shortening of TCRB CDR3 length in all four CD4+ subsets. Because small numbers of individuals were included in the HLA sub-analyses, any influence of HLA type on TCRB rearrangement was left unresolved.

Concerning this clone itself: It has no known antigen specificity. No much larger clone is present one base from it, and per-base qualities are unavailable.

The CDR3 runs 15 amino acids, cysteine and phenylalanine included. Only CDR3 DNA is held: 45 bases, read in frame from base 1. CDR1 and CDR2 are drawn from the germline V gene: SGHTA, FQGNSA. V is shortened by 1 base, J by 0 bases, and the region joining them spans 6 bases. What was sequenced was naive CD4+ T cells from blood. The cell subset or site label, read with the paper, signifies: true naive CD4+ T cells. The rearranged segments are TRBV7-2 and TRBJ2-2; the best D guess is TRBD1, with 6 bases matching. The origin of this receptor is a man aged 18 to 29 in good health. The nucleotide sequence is TGTGCCAGCAGCTTAGGACAGGCGAACACCGGGGAGCTGTTTTTT. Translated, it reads CASSLGQANTGELFF.